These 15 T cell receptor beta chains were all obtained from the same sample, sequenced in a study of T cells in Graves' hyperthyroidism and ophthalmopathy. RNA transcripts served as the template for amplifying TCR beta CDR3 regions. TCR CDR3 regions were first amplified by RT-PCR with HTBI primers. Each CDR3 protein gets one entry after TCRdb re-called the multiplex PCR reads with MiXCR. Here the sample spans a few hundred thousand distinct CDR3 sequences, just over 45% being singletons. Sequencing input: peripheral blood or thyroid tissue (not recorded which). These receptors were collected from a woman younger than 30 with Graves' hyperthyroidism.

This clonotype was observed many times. The CDR3 coding sequence is TGCGCCAGCAGCTTGGTAGGGGCGGGAGGTTACGAGCAGTACTTC. The encoded protein is CASSLVGAGGYEQYF. The genes are TRBV5-1 and TRBJ2-7; 8 nucleotides agree with TRBD2. From germline, CDR1 is SGHRS and CDR2 YFSETQ. Trimming took 0 bases from V and 4 from J; bases not matched to a gene: 6. The CDR3 runs to 15 residues.

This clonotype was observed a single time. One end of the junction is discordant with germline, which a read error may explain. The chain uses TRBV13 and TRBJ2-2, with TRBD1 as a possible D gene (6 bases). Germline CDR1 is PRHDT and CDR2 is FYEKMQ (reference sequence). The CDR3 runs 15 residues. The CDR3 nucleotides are TGCGCCAGCAGTGTGTCAGGGGTCGGGACCGGGGAGCTGTTTTTT. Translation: CASSVSGVGTGELFF.

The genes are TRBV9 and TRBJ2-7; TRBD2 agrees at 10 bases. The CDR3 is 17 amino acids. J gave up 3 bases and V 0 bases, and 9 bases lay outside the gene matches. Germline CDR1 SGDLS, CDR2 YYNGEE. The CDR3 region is CASSVGISGRNHYEQYF. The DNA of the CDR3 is TGTGCCAGCAGCGTAGGTATTAGCGGGAGGAATCACTACGAGCAGTACTTC.

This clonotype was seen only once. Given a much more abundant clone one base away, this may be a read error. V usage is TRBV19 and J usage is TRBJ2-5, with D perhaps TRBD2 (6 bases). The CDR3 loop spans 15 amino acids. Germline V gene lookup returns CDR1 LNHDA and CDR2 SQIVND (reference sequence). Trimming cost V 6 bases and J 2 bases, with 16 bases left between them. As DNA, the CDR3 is TGTGCCAGTAGCGGGACTGGCCGTTCTCAAGAGACCCAGTACTTC. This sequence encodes CASSGTGRSQETQYF.

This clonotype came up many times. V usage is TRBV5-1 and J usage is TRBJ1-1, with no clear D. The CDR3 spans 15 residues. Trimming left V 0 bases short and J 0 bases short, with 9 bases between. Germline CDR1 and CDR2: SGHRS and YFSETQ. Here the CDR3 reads CASSLASGLNTEAFF. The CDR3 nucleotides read TGCGCCAGCAGCTTGGCCTCGGGATTGAACACTGAAGCTTTCTTT.

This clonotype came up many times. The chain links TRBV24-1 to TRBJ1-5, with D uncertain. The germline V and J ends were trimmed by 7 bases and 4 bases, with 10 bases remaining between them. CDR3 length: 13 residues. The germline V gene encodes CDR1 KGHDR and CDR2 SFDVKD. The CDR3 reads CATSPSGNQPQHF. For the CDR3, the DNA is TGTGCCACCAGCCCCTCAGGAAATCAGCCCCAGCATTTT.

The CDR3 bases are TGTGCCAGCCAGAGACTAGCGGGAGGAAACCCAGATACGCAGTATTTT. Protein sequence: CASQRLAGGNPDTQYF. This rearrangement joins TRBV6-1 to TRBJ2-3, with 13 bases aligning to TRBD2. CDR1 is MNHNS and CDR2 is SASEGT in the germline V gene. This CDR3 has 16 residues. V shed 8 bases and J 4 bases; nucleotides not matched to a gene: 9.

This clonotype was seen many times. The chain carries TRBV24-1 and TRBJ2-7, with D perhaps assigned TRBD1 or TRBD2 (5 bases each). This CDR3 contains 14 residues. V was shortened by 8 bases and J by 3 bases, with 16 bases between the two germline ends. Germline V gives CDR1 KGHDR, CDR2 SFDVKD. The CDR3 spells CATISGTVYYEQYF. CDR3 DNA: TGTGCCACCATTTCCGGGACCGTATACTACGAGCAGTACTTC.

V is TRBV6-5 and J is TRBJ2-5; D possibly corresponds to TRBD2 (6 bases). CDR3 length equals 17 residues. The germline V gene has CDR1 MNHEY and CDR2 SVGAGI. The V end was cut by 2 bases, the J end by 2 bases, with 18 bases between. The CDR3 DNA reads TGTGCCAGCAGTTACGGTGGGGATGCGGGGAAACAAGAGACCCAGTACTTC. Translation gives CASSYGGDAGKQETQYF.

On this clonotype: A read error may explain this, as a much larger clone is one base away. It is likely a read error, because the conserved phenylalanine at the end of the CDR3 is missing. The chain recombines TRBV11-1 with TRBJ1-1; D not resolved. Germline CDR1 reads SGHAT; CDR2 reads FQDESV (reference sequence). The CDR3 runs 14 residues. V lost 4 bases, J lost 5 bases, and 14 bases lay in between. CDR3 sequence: CASSSQVLRTEAFL. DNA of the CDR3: TGTGCCAGCAGCTCCCAAGTGTTGAGGACTGAAGCTTTCCTT.

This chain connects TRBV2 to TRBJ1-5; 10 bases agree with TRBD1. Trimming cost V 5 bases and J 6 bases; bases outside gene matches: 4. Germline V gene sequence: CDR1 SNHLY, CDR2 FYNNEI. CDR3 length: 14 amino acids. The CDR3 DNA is TGTGCCAGCAGTAGAAGGACAGGGGGTCAGCCCCAGCATTTT. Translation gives CASSRRTGGQPQHF.

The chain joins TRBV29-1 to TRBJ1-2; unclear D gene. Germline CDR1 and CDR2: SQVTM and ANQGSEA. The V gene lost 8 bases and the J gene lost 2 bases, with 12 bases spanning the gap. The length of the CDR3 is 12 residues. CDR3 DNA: TGCAGCAGTTTACCGGGGAACTATGGCTACACCTTC. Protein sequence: CSSLPGNYGYTF.

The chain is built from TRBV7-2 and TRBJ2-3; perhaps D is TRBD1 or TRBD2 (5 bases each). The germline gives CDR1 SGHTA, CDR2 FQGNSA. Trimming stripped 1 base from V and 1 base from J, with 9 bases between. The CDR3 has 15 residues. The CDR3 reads CASSLDLGGTDTQYF. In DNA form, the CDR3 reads TGTGCCAGCAGCTTAGATCTGGGGGGCACAGATACGCAGTATTTT.

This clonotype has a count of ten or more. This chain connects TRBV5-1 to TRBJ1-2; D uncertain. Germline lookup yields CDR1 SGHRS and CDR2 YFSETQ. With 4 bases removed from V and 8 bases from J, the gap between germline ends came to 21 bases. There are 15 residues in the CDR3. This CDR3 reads CASSAPGHPVGGYTF. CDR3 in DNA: TGCGCCAGCAGCGCCCCGGGCCACCCCGTCGGAGGCTACACCTTC.

For the CDR3, the DNA is TGTGCCAGCAGCGTAGGCCCTAGCGGGGATGAGCAGTTCTTC. It codes for CASSVGPSGDEQFF. V is TRBV9 and J is TRBJ2-7, with 9 bases aligning to TRBD2. The J call may be in error: the DNA end matches TRBJ2-1 better. This CDR3 contains 14 residues. Germline CDR1 is SGDLS and CDR2 is YYNGEE.